These 24 T cell receptor beta chains were all obtained from the same sample, sequenced in a study of blood T cell repertoires in COVID-19 (TCRdb year 2020). Library construction relied on the immunoSEQ multiplex PCR assay. TCRdb provides this immuneACCESS table in a form limited to in-frame rearrangements. Some clones are lacking; in checked studies, under half of them reflect an unresolved V gene, and why the rest are absent is not known. The sample contains about 200,000 clones, about four fifths of them found a single time. Of the sample, 4.8% is held by the ten largest clones. The sample was PBMCs or T cells enriched from blood (not recorded which). The receptors come from a woman between 50 and 59 years old who had been exposed to COVID-19.

This clone was recorded a few times. The J gene is TRBJ2-2, the V gene TRBV3-1 (or the pseudogene TRBV3-2); 14 bases fit TRBD2. The CDR3 totals 17 residues. The J segment lost 4 bases and the V segment lost 3 bases, leaving 4 bases of the junction unmatched. Germline values: CDR1 LGHDT, CDR2 YNNKEL (reference sequence). Here the CDR3 reads CASSQGLAGAGTGELFF. CDR3 nucleotide sequence: TGTGCCAGCAGCCAGGGACTAGCGGGGGCGGGCACCGGGGAGCTGTTTTTT.

This sequence joins TRBV11-2 and TRBJ1-5; 8 bases fit TRBD1. The CDR3 spans 16 residues. Trimming at V came to 5 bases and at J to 0 bases, leaving 6 bases not matched to a gene. Germline V gene data show CDR1 as SGHAT and CDR2 as FQNNGV. CDR3 coding DNA: TGTGCCAGCAGCATAGGGACAGGCCATAGCAATCAGCCCCAGCATTTT. Translated: CASSIGTGHSNQPQHF.

The V and J genes are TRBV6-2 or TRBV6-3 and TRBJ2-7, with 13 bases lining up with TRBD2. Germline loops: CDR1 MNHEY, CDR2 SVGEGT. The CDR3 has 16 residues. V dropped 6 bases and J dropped 5; count of bases not matched to a gene: 10. Here the CDR3 reads CASSRTSGGQKHEQYF. The DNA for the CDR3 is TGTGCCAGCAGCCGGACTAGCGGGGGCCAAAAGCACGAGCAGTACTTC.

The chain uses TRBV15 and TRBJ1-5; D gene ambiguous. The V and J ends lost 11 bases and 5 bases respectively, with 16 bases between them. The germline V gene has CDR1 LNHNV and CDR2 YYDKDF (reference sequence). The CDR3 is 13 amino acids. The CDR3 loop is CAFSPRRDQPQHF. The CDR3 region has the DNA TGTGCCTTTTCCCCCCGGCGGGATCAGCCCCAGCATTTT.

The rearrangement links TRBV28 to TRBJ1-1; D is unresolved. The CDR3 extends over 9 amino acids. Between the trimmed V and J ends, which lost 8 bases and 8 bases, there was a span of 6 bases. Germline V lookup: CDR1 MDHEN, CDR2 SYDVKM. The CDR3 sequence: CASGQEAFF. The CDR3 DNA is TGTGCCAGCGGCCAAGAAGCTTTCTTT.

The J gene is TRBJ2-7, the V gene TRBV18, with 11 bases that match TRBD2. This CDR3 region has 14 residues. V was clipped by 6 bases and J by 3 bases; unmatched bases: 4. In germline, CDR1 is KGHSH, CDR2 LQKENI. Here the CDR3 reads CASSRTSGFYEQYF. For the CDR3, the DNA is TGTGCCAGCTCCCGGACTAGCGGGTTCTACGAGCAGTACTTC.

The chain recombines TRBV2 with TRBJ1-1; D possibly corresponds to TRBD1 (6 bases). V dropped 5 bases and J dropped 2 bases, with 21 bases sitting between them. Per germline, CDR1 SNHLY and CDR2 FYNNEI. The CDR3 loop spans 17 amino acids. The chain's CDR3 is CASSPWGGRALNTEAFF. The CDR3 nucleotides are TGTGCCAGCAGTCCCTGGGGGGGCCGGGCTCTAAACACTGAAGCTTTCTTT.

CDR3 in amino acids: CASGLTGYGAFF. The CDR3 DNA reads as TGTGCTAGTGGTCTGACAGGTTATGGCGCTTTCTTT. The V and J genes are TRBV12-5 and TRBJ1-1; D possibly corresponds to TRBD1 (6 bases). The CDR3 covers 12 residues. CDR1 and CDR2 (germline): LGHNT, FRNRAP. V lost 5 bases and J 11 bases, leaving 15 bases between the germline ends.

The chain joins TRBV5-1 to TRBJ1-1, with a weak D call TRBD1 (6 bases). V lost 0 bases, J lost 3 bases, and 15 bases lay in between. This CDR3 contains 16 residues. CDR1 is SGHRS and CDR2 is YFSETQ in the germline V gene. The CDR3 loop is CASSLAGGGRDTEAFF. The CDR3, as DNA: TGCGCCAGCAGCTTGGCCGGGGGGGGCCGGGACACTGAAGCTTTCTTT.

CDR3 sequence: CASSSYRFANTEAFF. CDR3 DNA: TGTGCCAGTAGTAGTTACAGGTTTGCGAACACTGAAGCTTTCTTT. The J gene is TRBJ1-1, the V gene TRBV19; tentative D call: TRBD1 (5 bases). V was clipped by 4 bases and J by 1 base, with 13 bases between them. The CDR3 contains 15 residues. Germline lookup yields CDR1 LNHDA and CDR2 SQIVND (reference sequence).

The V and J genes are TRBV5-1 and TRBJ2-7, with D perhaps TRBD1 (5 bases). Germline V gene lookup returns CDR1 SGHRS and CDR2 YFSETQ. The CDR3 covers 14 residues. The ends were cut back, 0 bases at V and 7 bases at J, with 14 bases in the middle. The CDR3 coding sequence is TGCGCCAGCAGCTTGGGCGACAGTACTATAGAGCAGTACTTC. It yields the protein CASSLGDSTIEQYF.

The chain recombines TRBV25-1 with TRBJ1-2; D is unclear. The CDR3 totals 11 residues. Trimming shortened V by 10 bases and J by 8 bases, and 14 bases separated the two germline ends. The germline V gene encodes CDR1 MGHDK and CDR2 SYGVNS. CDR3 DNA: TGTGCCACTTCACGGGGTACGGGCTACACCTTC. Its protein product is CATSRGTGYTF.

This clone has a handful of counts. The rearrangement joins TRBV4-3 to TRBJ2-7, with D perhaps TRBD1 (5 bases). The CDR3 consists of 14 residues. Germline CDR1 LGHNA, CDR2 YSLEER. Trimming took 0 bases from V and 7 from J, leaving 13 bases between them. The CDR3 protein is CASSQERGHTEQYF. The CDR3 DNA is TGCGCCAGCAGCCAAGAAAGAGGACACACGGAGCAGTACTTC.

This clone is a singleton in its sample. The CDR3 DNA reads as TGTGCCAGCTCACCTCCCAATGGTTTTAGAGAGACCCAGTACTTC. It encodes CASSPPNGFRETQYF. V and J are TRBV18 and TRBJ2-5; D uncertain. The CDR3 spans 15 residues. Trimming took 3 bases from V and 4 from J, leaving 15 bases between them. Germline values: CDR1 KGHSH, CDR2 LQKENI.

This rearrangement joins TRBV4-2 to TRBJ1-1; TRBD1 matches at 9 bases. CDR1 and CDR2 (germline): LGHNA, YNFKEQ. Unmatched junction bases numbered 16, after V lost 2 bases and J lost 6 bases. The CDR3 loop spans 18 amino acids. CDR3 in amino acids: CASSQRVGTGILRAEAFF. For the CDR3, the DNA is TGTGCCAGCAGCCAACGGGTGGGGACAGGGATTCTTAGAGCTGAAGCTTTCTTT.

About this clone: Other DNA sequences in this specimen translate into the identical CDR3. The genes are TRBV5-1 and TRBJ1-1; D unclear. V was cut by 1 base and J by 1 base, with 5 bases left in between. Germline CDR1 and CDR2: SGHRS and YFSETQ. The CDR3 contains 13 residues. CDR3 sequence (DNA): TGCGCCAGCAGCTTGCAGGCGAACACTGAAGCTTTCTTT. Its protein product is CASSLQANTEAFF.

This clone was observed once. This sequence joins TRBV28 and TRBJ2-7; 9 bases are a match to TRBD2. This CDR3 is 14 amino acids long. The V and J ends lost 5 bases and 5 bases, in that order; junction bases with no gene match: 7. CDR1 is MDHEN and CDR2 is SYDVKM in the germline V gene. CDR3 DNA: TGTGCCAGCAGTCCCCCGGGACTAGCCCACGAGCAGTACTTC. Translation gives CASSPPGLAHEQYF.

Notes on this clone: This CDR3 is also generated by other DNA sequences in the sample. The rearrangement uses TRBV9 and TRBJ1-2, with unresolved D. The CDR3 totals 14 residues. In germline, CDR1 is SGDLS, CDR2 YYNGEE. Between the trimmed V and J ends, which lost 2 bases and 3 bases, there was a span of 11 bases. The CDR3 is CASSVGVGDYGYTF. CDR3 in DNA: TGTGCCAGCAGCGTCGGGGTGGGAGACTATGGCTACACCTTC.

The chain has TRBV5-4 and TRBJ1-5, with unresolved D. Germline V gives CDR1 SGHNT, CDR2 YYREEE (reference sequence). The CDR3 has 14 residues. Between the trimmed V and J ends, which lost 0 bases and 0 bases, there was a span of 4 bases. CDR3 sequence reads: CASSLGGSNQPQHF. The CDR3 nucleotides read TGTGCCAGCAGCTTGGGCGGTAGCAATCAGCCCCAGCATTTT.

This clone was counted a few times. Other nucleotide sequences in the sample specify the same CDR3. V and J are TRBV18 and TRBJ1-5; D is unclear. CDR3 length: 13 residues. Looked up from germline, CDR1 is KGHSH and CDR2 is LQKENI. Trimming took 3 bases from V and 5 from J, leaving 8 bases between them. The chain's CDR3 is CASSPETHQPQHF. Written as DNA, the CDR3 is TGTGCCAGCTCACCCGAGACTCATCAGCCCCAGCATTTT.

The chain uses TRBV15 and TRBJ2-3; D gene ambiguous. Germline V gene data show CDR1 as LNHNV and CDR2 as YYDKDF (reference sequence). The CDR3 extends over 13 amino acids. V dropped 0 bases and J dropped 6 bases, with 7 bases sitting between them. DNA for the CDR3: TGTGCCACCAGCAGAGATATCCGGGATACGCAGTATTTT. It yields the protein CATSRDIRDTQYF.

The chain employs TRBV6-4 and TRBJ2-7, with D hard to call. The V end lost 6 bases, the J end lost 0 bases, and 12 bases lay between the germline ends. This CDR3 is 14 amino acids long. The germline CDR1 and CDR2 sequences are MRHNA and SNTAGT. The CDR3 DNA reads TGTGCCAGCAGAAGAGAACGGTTCTCCTACGAGCAGTACTTC. As protein: CASRRERFSYEQYF.

The chain uses TRBV4-3 and TRBJ1-1; D is perhaps TRBD1 (5 bases). The germline V gene has CDR1 LGHNA and CDR2 YSLEER. The CDR3 extends over 16 amino acids. V gave up 1 base and J gave up 3 bases, with 15 bases separating them. CDR3 DNA sequence: TGCGCCAGCAGCCAAGTCACCGACAGCGTACACACTGAAGCTTTCTTT. It specifies CASSQVTDSVHTEAFF.

V gene TRBV5-1 combines with J gene TRBJ1-2; no reliable D call. V was trimmed by 0 bases and J by 6 bases, leaving 18 bases between them. Germline loops: CDR1 SGHRS, CDR2 YFSETQ. The CDR3 sequence is 16 residues long. The CDR3 DNA follows: TGCGCCAGCAGCTTGGAGTTTTTGGAGAGAGGAAATGGCTACACCTTC. It translates to CASSLEFLERGNGYTF.